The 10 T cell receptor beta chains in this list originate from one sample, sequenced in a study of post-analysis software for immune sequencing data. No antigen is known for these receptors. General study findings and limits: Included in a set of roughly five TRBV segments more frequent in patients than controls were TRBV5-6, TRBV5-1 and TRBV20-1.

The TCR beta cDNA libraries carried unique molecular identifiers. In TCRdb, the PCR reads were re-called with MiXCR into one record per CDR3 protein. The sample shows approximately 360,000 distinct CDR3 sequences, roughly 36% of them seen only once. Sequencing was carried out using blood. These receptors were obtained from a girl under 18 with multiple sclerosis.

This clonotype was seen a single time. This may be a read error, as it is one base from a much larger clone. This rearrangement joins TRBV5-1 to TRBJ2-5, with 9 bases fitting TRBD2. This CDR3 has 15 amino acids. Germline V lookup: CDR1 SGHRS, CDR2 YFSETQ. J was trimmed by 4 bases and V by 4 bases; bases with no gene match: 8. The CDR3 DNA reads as TGCGCCAGCAGCGATGTCCGAGCGGGGGGAGAGACCCAGTACTTC. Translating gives CASSDVRAGGETQYF.

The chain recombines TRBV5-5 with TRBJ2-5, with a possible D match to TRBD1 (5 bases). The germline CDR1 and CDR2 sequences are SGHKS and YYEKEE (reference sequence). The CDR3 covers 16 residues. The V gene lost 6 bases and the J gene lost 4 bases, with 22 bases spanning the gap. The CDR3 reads CASKPYRDQGRETQYF. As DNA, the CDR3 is TGTGCCAGCAAGCCGTATCGAGACCAGGGTAGAGAGACCCAGTACTTC.

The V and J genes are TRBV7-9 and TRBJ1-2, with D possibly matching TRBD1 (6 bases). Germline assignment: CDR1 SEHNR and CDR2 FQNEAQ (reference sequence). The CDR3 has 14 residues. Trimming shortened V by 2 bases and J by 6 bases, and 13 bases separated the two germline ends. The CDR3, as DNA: TGTGCCAGCAGCTTACAACAGGGTAGGAATGGCTACACCTTC. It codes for CASSLQQGRNGYTF. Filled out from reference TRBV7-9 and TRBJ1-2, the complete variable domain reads DTGVSQNPRHKITKRGQNVTFRCDPISEHNRLYWYRQTLGQGPEFLTYFQNEAQLEKSRLLSDRFSAERPKGSFSTLEIQRTEQGDSAMYLCASSLQQGRNGYTFGSGTRLTVV.

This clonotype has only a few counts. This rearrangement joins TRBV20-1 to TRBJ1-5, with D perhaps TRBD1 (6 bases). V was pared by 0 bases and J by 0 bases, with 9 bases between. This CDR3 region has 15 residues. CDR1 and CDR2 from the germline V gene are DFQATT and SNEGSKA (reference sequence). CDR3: CSARDGQTSNQPQHF. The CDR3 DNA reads TGCAGTGCTAGAGATGGACAGACTAGCAATCAGCCCCAGCATTTT.

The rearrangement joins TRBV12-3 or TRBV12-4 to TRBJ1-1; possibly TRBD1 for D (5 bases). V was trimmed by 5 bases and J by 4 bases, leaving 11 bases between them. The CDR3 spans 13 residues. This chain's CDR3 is CASSTRGSTEAFF. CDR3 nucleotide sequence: TGTGCCAGCAGTACACGGGGGAGCACTGAAGCTTTCTTT.

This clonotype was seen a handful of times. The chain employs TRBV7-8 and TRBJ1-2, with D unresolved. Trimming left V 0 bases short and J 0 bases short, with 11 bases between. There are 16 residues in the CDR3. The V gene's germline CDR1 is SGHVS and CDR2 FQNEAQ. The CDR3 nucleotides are TGTGCCAGCAGCTTAGCGAGGACCCGAACTAACTATGGCTACACCTTC. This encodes CASSLARTRTNYGYTF.

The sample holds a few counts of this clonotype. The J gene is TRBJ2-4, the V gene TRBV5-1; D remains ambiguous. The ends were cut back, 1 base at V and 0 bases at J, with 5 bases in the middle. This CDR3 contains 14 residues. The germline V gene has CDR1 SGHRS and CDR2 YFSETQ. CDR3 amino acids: CASSLTGAKNIQYF. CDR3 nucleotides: TGCGCCAGCAGCTTGACGGGAGCCAAAAACATTCAGTACTTC.

The CDR3, as DNA: TGCAGTGCTACAAGCAGGGGAAGCGGCACAGATACGCAGTATTTT. Protein sequence: CSATSRGSGTDTQYF. The chain joins TRBV20-1 to TRBJ2-3; perhaps TRBD1 as D (6 bases). Trimming left V 4 bases short and J 1 base short, with 15 bases between. The CDR3 contains 15 residues. Germline V gives CDR1 DFQATT, CDR2 SNEGSKA (reference sequence).

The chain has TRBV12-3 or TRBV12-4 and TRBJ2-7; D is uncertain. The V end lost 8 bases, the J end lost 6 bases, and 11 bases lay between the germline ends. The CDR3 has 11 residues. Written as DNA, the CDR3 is TGTGCCAGCTCTTTGGATGGCGAGCAGTACTTC. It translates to CASSLDGEQYF.

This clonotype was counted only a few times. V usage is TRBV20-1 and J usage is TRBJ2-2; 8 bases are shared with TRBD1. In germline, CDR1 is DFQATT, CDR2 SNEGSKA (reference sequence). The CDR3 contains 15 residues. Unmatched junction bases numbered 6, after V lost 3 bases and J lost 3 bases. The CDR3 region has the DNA TGCAGTGCTAGTTACGGACAGGGAGACACCGGGGAGCTGTTTTTT. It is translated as CSASYGQGDTGELFF.